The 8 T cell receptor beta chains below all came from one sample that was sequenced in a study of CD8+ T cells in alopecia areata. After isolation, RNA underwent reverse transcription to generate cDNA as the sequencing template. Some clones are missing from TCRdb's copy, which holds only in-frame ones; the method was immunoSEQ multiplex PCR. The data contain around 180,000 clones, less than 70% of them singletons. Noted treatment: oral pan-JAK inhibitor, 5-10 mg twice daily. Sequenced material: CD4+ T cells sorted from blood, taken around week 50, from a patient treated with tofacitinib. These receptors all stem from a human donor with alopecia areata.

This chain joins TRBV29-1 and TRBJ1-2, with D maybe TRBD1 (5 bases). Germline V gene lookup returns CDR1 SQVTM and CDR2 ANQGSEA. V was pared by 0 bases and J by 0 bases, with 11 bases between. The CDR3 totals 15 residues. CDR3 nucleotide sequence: TGCAGCGTTGAAGATCAGGGACTCTCTAACTATGGCTACACCTTC. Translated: CSVEDQGLSNYGYTF.

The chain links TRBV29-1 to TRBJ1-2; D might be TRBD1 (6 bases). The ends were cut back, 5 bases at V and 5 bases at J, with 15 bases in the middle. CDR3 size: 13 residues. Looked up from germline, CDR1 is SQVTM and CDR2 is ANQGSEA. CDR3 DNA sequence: TGCAGCGTTACAGGGCTGGGCCTGTATGGCTACACCTTC. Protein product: CSVTGLGLYGYTF.

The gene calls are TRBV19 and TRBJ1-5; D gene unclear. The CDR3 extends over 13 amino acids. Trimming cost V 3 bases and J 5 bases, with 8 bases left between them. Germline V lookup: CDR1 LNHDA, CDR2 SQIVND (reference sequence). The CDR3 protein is CASSIAPDQPQHF. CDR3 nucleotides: TGTGCCAGTAGTATCGCCCCTGATCAGCCCCAGCATTTT. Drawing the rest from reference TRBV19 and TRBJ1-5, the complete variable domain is DGGITQSPKYLFRKEGQNVTLSCEQNLNHDAMYWYRQDPGQGLRLIYYSQIVNDFQKGDIAEGYSVSREKKESFPLTVTSAQKNPTAFYLCASSIAPDQPQHFGDGTRLSIL.

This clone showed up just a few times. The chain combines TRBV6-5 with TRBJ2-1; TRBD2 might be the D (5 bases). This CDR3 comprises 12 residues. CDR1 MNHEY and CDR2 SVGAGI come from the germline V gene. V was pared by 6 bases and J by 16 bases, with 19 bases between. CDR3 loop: CASSPRSGFGFF. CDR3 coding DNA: TGTGCCAGCAGCCCCAGGTCGGGATTCGGATTCTTC.

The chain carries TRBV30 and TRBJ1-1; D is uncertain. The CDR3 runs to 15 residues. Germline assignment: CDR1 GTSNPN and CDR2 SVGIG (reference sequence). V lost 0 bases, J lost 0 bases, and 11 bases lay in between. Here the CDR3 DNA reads TGTGCCTGGAGTGTTCAGTTTCGCTTGAACACTGAAGCTTTCTTT. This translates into CAWSVQFRLNTEAFF.

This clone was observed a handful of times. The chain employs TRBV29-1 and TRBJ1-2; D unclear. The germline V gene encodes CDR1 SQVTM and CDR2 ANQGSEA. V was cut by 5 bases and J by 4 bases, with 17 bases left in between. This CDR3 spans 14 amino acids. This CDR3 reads CSVTGRERSYGYTF. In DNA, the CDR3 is TGCAGCGTTACGGGCCGTGAGAGGTCCTATGGCTACACCTTC.

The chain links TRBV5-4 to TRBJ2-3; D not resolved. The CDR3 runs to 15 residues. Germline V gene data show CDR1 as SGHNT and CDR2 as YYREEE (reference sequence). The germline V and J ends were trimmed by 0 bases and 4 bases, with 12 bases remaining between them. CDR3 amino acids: CASSLGAFGSDTQYF. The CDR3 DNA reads TGTGCCAGCAGCTTGGGAGCATTCGGTTCAGATACGCAGTATTTT.

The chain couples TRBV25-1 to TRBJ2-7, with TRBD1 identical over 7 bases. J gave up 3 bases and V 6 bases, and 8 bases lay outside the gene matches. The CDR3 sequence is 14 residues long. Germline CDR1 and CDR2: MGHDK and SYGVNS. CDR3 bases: TGTGCCAGCAGCCCGACAGGGTCCCTCTACGAGCAGTACTTC. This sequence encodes CASSPTGSLYEQYF.